The rows below give T cell receptor beta chains drawn from one sample of a study of T cell responses to AZD1222 COVID-19 vaccine. Only in-frame clones appear in the TCRdb table, and some are missing; sequencing was by immunoSEQ multiplex PCR. The repertoire holds around 110,000 clones, roughly 87% seen once, with 3.5% to 4.5% in the top ten. The source was peripheral blood, collected on day 0 of AZD1222 vaccination. These receptors were obtained from an adult in good health. Each CDR3 is given with its conserved first and last residue. The D gene is left open where the match is weak. Only some rows state a clone size, as once, few, many or a class for expanded clones.

d_gene	v_gene	j_gene	abundance	CDR3nt	CDR3aa
-	TRBV15	TRBJ2-2	-	TGTGCCACCAGCACCCTCAGGGGCAGGAACACCGGGGAGCTGTTTTTT	CATSTLRGRNTGELFF
TRBD1	TRBV2	TRBJ1-6	once	TGTGCCAGCAGCCGGGACAGCCTGTATAATTCACCCCTCCACTTT	CASSRDSLYNSPLHF
-	TRBV28	TRBJ2-1	-	TGTGCCAGCAGTTCCTCGGAGGGGGGGTCGTACAATGAGCAGTTCTTC	CASSSSEGGSYNEQFF
TRBD1	TRBV7-2	TRBJ2-5	once	TGTGCCAGCAGCTTAGGACCGGGGACAGACCAAGAGACCCAGTACTTC	CASSLGPGTDQETQYF
TRBD1	TRBV7-2	TRBJ1-2	-	TGTGCCAGCAGCTTAGAAGGGGGCCGGTCTTCGGCGTACACCTTC	CASSLEGGRSSAYTF
-	TRBV7-8	TRBJ1-2	once	TGTGCCAGCAGCGACTACAGGGCTGGCTACACCTTC	CASSDYRAGYTF
TRBD1	TRBV7-2	TRBJ2-1	-	TGTGCCAGCAGCTTTTACGGTGACAGGGGAGAAAATGAGCAGTTCTTC	CASSFYGDRGENEQFF
-	TRBV6-1	TRBJ1-2	-	TGTGCCAGCAGTGAACGACTAAACTATGGCTACACCTTC	CASSERLNYGYTF
TRBD2	TRBV6-2/TRBV6-3	TRBJ2-2	once	TGTGCCAGCAGTTTATCTAGCGGACCAACCGGGGAGCTGTTTTTT	CASSLSSGPTGELFF
-	TRBV12-3/TRBV12-4	TRBJ1-2	-	TGTGCCAGCAGTTTAAAGGGTAACTATGGCTACACCTTC	CASSLKGNYGYTF
TRBD1	TRBV2	TRBJ2-7	-	TGTGCCAGCAGCAGACAGGGTTACGAGCAGTACTTC	CASSRQGYEQYF